A selection of T cell receptor beta chains follows, all from one sample in a study of cytomegalovirus exposure and HLA in healthy donors. Some clones are missing from TCRdb's copy, which holds only in-frame ones; the method was immunoSEQ multiplex PCR. The sample includes 150,000 to 200,000 clones, 75% to 90% of them seen just once. The material sequenced was PBMCs. The receptors stem from a boy aged 10-17 years in good health and CMV-seronegative. Both conserved end residues are part of each CDR3. A D gene is named only where the DNA matches it firmly. Clone size is stated in some rows and not others, as once, few, many or a class when expanded.

TRBD1,.,TRBV12-5,CASAMGQPNSPLHF
TRBD1,.,TRBV30,CAWSADRAGNTIYF
.,.,TRBV5-1,CASSLVYRTNTEAFF
.,few,TRBV6-5,CASRAGPGDGYTF
TRBD1,.,TRBV29-1,CSVSLFGQDYGYTF
.,.,TRBV21-1,CASSTKKYGDSSGNTIYF
TRBD1,.,TRBV6-1,CASRDRGAMNTEAFF
.,.,TRBV4-3,CASSQEGHDRIAEAFF
TRBD1,.,TRBV5-6,CASSLGPTGDYGYTF
.,once,TRBV5-1,CASSLNGADEKLFF
.,.,TRBV7-2,CASSYGAWGAEAFF
.,.,TRBV7-9,CASSAGNSANYGYTF
TRBD2,.,TRBV5-1,CASSFTSGGINEQFF
TRBD1,.,TRBV29-1,CSVVSRGQGDYEQYF
.,few,TRBV15,CATSRGVEGTEAFF
TRBD1,.,TRBV6-5,CASSTTGADTIYF
.,.,TRBV5-6,CASSFFDRPSYEQYF
.,.,TRBV6-5,CASSLTGNYGYTF
TRBD1,.,TRBV6-1,CASSESLGTGTEKLFF
TRBD1,few,TRBV19,CASSLTGDGGELFF
TRBD2,.,TRBV6-5,CASSRRGYNEQFF
.,.,TRBV29-1,CSVQGQTSTDTQYF
.,.,TRBV6-5,CASSNSPMNTEAFF
.,once,TRBV7-9,CASQPGGRNEKLFF
.,.,TRBV25-1,CASSNGYEQYF
TRBD1,.,TRBV6-6,CATTQTGDQPQHF
TRBD1,.,TRBV9,CASSPRQGWNSPLHF
.,.,TRBV9,CASSVAPRGSEHTEAFF
.,once,TRBV7-2,CASSPEGLEEQFF
TRBD1,.,TRBV9,CASSVGTGGSTDTQYF
TRBD1,.,TRBV4-1,CASSHGQGSYEQYF
.,.,TRBV7-3,CASSRDLAYEQYF
.,.,TRBV18,CASSPWNSFMNTEAFF
.,.,TRBV5-8,CASSLWRAGQYF
TRBD2,.,TRBV27,CASTRLAGTKQFF
.,once,TRBV19,CASSTTADRSSGYTF
.,.,TRBV18,CASSSESSEQYF
.,.,TRBV9,CASSPWGRDEQYF
TRBD2,.,TRBV7-8,CASSPPSGVYNEQFF
TRBD2,.,TRBV14,CASSRRMARGGDEQFF
TRBD1,.,TRBV2,CASSPDRGPYEQYF
.,.,TRBV27,CASSPQGILPQHF
TRBD1,.,TRBV6-6,CASSYGTVSNQPQHF
TRBD1,.,TRBV30,CAWSVSGRQGRTEAFF
.,.,TRBV30,CAFGRAYEQYF
.,.,TRBV11-3,CASSLGRGSDEQYF